The 3 T cell receptor beta chains listed next were all sequenced from one sample in a study of cytomegalovirus exposure and HLA in healthy donors. Clones were read by immunoSEQ multiplex PCR, and TCRdb kept only the in-frame ones, dropping some. The repertoire holds about 160,000 clones, with roughly 84% as singletons. Sequences were obtained from PBMCs. These receptors were collected from a man younger than 40 in good health and CMV-seropositive.

J is TRBJ2-2 and V is TRBV10-3; 9 bases match TRBD1. The trim removed 10 bases at V and 4 bases at J, leaving 7 bases unmatched. Per germline, CDR1 ENHRY and CDR2 SYGVKD. The length of the CDR3 is 14 residues. CDR3 protein: CASTGGEGTGELFF. The CDR3, as DNA: TGTGCCAGCACAGGGGGCGAGGGCACCGGGGAGCTGTTTTTT.

The rearrangement links TRBV6-1 to TRBJ1-6; D may be TRBD1 (6 bases). Trimming took off 5 bases at V and 8 bases at J, with 16 bases between the two ends. The CDR3 totals 15 residues. In germline, CDR1 is MNHNS, CDR2 SASEGT. The CDR3 region has the DNA TGTGCCAGCAGTCCACCGACAGGCGGGCATTCACCCCTCCACTTT. This translates into CASSPPTGGHSPLHF.

This clone was seen only once. The V call is TRBV11-2, the J call TRBJ2-1; TRBD2 aligns across 8 bases. Per the germline V gene, CDR1 is SGHAT and CDR2 is FQNNGV. The V gene end was trimmed by 1 base and the J gene end by 4 bases; junction bases not matched to a gene: 0. There are 14 residues in the CDR3. The CDR3 here is CASSLAGGYNEQFF. The CDR3, as DNA: TGTGCCAGCAGCTTAGCGGGAGGGTACAATGAGCAGTTCTTC. Drawing the rest from reference TRBV11-2 and TRBJ2-1, the complete variable domain is EAGVAQSPRYKIIEKRQSVAFWCNPISGHATLYWYQQILGQGPKLLIQFQNNGVVDDSQLPKDRFSAERLKGVDSTLKIQPAKLEDSAVYLCASSLAGGYNEQFFGPGTRLTVL.